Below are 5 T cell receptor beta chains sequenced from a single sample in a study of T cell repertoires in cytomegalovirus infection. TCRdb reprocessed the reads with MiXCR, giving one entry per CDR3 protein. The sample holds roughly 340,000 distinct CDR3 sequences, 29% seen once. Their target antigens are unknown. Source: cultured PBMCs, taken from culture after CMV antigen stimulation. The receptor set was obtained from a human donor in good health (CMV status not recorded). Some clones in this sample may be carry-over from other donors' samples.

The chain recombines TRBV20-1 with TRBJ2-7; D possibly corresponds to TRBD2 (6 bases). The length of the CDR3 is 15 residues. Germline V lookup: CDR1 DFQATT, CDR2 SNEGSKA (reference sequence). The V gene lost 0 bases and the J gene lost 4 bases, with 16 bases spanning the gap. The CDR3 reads CSARDKAGFPYEQYF. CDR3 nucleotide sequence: TGCAGTGCTAGAGATAAGGCGGGGTTCCCATACGAGCAGTACTTC.

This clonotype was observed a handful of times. The CDR3 nucleotides read TGTGCCAGCAGTTCCCGATCGACAGGGCCTAGCACAGATACGCAGTATTTT. The encoded protein is CASSSRSTGPSTDTQYF. This chain connects TRBV6-2 or TRBV6-3 to TRBJ2-3; TRBD1 agrees at 7 bases. Germline V gives CDR1 MNHEY, CDR2 SVGEGT. J gave up 0 bases and V 4 bases, and 10 bases lay outside the gene matches. The CDR3 has 17 residues.

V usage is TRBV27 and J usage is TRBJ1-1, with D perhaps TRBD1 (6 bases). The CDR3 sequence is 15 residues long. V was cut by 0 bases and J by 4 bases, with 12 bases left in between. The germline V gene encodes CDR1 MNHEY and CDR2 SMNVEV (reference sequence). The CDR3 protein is CASSLSPGAVTEAFF. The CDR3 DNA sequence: TGTGCCAGCAGTTTATCTCCAGGGGCGGTCACTGAAGCTTTCTTT.

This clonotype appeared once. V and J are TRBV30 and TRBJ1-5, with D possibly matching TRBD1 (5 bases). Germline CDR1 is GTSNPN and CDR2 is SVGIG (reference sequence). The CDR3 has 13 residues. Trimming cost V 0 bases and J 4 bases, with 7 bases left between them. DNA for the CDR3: TGTGCCTGGAGTGTTGACAGAAATCAGCCCCAGCATTTT. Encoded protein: CAWSVDRNQPQHF.

CDR3 amino acids: CASSRGLAANTGELFF. The DNA of the CDR3 is TGTGCCAGCAGTCGGGGACTAGCGGCTAACACCGGGGAGCTGTTTTTT. The chain has TRBV6-6 and TRBJ2-2; TRBD2 matches 11 bases. Per the germline V gene, CDR1 is MNHNY and CDR2 is SVGAGI (reference sequence). This CDR3 comprises 16 residues. The V gene end was trimmed by 5 bases and the J gene end by 2 bases; junction bases not matched to a gene: 4.